The clone carrying this T cell receptor beta chain was picked up a small number of times. The antigen is not known. These data originate in a study of T cells in Graves' hyperthyroidism and ophthalmopathy. General study findings and limits: Ophthalmopathy and stable hyperthyroidism were told apart by a 13 V-J model.

Clinicians diagnosed patients from clinical symptoms, serum thyroxine and TRAb, thyroid ultrasound and orbital computed tomography. This CDR3 contains 15 residues. Looked up from germline, CDR1 is SQVTM and CDR2 is ANQGSEA. Trimming took off 3 bases at V and 0 bases at J, with 11 bases between the two ends. Regions amplified from RNA transcripts were the TCR beta CDR3 regions. HTBI primers were the set used in a first-round RT-PCR of the TCR CDR3. A single record per CDR3 protein comes from TCRdb applying MiXCR to the multiplex PCR reads. The repertoire holds some 600,000 distinct CDR3 sequences, with about 14% as singletons.

The sequence came from a woman aged 30 to 39 with Graves' hyperthyroidism that later progressed to Graves' ophthalmopathy. The V gene is TRBV29-1, the J gene TRBJ2-2; no clear D. Specimen: blood. This CDR3 reads CSVEGRATNTGELFF. The CDR3 nucleotides are TGCAGCGTTGAGGGTCGGGCAACGAACACCGGGGAGCTGTTTTTT.